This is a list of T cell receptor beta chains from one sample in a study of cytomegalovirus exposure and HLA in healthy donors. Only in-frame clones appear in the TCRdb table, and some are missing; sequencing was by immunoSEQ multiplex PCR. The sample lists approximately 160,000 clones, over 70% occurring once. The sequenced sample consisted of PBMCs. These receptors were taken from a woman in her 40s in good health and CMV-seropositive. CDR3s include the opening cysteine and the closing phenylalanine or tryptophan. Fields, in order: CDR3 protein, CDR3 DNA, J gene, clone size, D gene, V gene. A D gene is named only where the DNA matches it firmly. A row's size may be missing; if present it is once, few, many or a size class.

CASKSGGNNSPLHF,TGTGCCAGCAAATCGGGGGGCAATAATTCACCCCTCCACTTT,TRBJ1-6,few,.,TRBV6-1
CASSARLMSGEKLFF,TGTGCCAGCAGCGCAAGACTGATGAGTGGTGAAAAACTGTTTTTT,TRBJ1-4,few,.,TRBV25-1
CASSRTGEDTEAFF,TGCGCCAGCAGCAGGACAGGTGAGGACACTGAAGCTTTCTTT,TRBJ1-1,.,TRBD1,TRBV5-1
CASLFHRASNYGYTF,TGTGCCAGCCTCTTTCACAGGGCTTCTAACTATGGCTACACCTTC,TRBJ1-2,.,.,TRBV28
CASSLTGSLAGVGVEQFF,TGTGCCAGCAGCTTAACGGGGTCTTTAGCGGGGGTTGGCGTTGAGCAGTTCTTC,TRBJ2-1,once,TRBD2,TRBV7-3
CASSQGGRNTEAFF,TGTGCCAGCAGCCAAGGGGGCCGGAACACTGAAGCTTTCTTT,TRBJ1-1,.,.,TRBV14
CASSAETGIGGYTF,TGTGCCAGCAGTGCAGAGACAGGGATCGGCGGCTACACCTTC,TRBJ1-2,.,TRBD1,TRBV2
CASSQGTSGYNTDTQYF,TGTGCCAGCAGCCAAGGGACTAGCGGATATAACACAGATACGCAGTATTTT,TRBJ2-3,few,TRBD2,TRBV14
CASSPGGAGGNYGYTF,TGCGCCAGCAGCCCGGGGGGCGCAGGGGGCAATTATGGCTACACCTTC,TRBJ1-2,.,TRBD1,TRBV5-1
CASSPQGGNTIYF,TGTGCCAGCTCACCGCAGGGTGGAAACACCATATATTTT,TRBJ1-3,once,.,TRBV18
CASSYRASTEAFF,TGTGCCAGCAGTTACAGGGCTTCCACTGAAGCTTTCTTT,TRBJ1-1,.,.,TRBV2
CASSLNPLAGLNQPQHF,TGTGCCAGCAGCTTAAACCCCCTGGCAGGGCTCAATCAGCCCCAGCATTTT,TRBJ1-5,.,.,TRBV11-1
CASSPTGARTEAFF,TGTGCCAGCAGTCCTACAGGGGCCAGGACTGAAGCTTTCTTT,TRBJ1-1,few,TRBD1,TRBV6-5
CASSGGGSTDTQYF,TGTGCCAGCAGCGGAGGAGGAAGCACAGATACGCAGTATTTT,TRBJ2-3,.,.,TRBV11-3
CASSRQTDTQYF,TGTGCCAGCAGTAGACAGACAGATACGCAGTATTTT,TRBJ2-3,.,.,TRBV28
CASSLGLYNEQFF,TGTGCCAGCAGCTTAGGGCTTTACAATGAGCAGTTCTTC,TRBJ2-1,few,.,TRBV7-2